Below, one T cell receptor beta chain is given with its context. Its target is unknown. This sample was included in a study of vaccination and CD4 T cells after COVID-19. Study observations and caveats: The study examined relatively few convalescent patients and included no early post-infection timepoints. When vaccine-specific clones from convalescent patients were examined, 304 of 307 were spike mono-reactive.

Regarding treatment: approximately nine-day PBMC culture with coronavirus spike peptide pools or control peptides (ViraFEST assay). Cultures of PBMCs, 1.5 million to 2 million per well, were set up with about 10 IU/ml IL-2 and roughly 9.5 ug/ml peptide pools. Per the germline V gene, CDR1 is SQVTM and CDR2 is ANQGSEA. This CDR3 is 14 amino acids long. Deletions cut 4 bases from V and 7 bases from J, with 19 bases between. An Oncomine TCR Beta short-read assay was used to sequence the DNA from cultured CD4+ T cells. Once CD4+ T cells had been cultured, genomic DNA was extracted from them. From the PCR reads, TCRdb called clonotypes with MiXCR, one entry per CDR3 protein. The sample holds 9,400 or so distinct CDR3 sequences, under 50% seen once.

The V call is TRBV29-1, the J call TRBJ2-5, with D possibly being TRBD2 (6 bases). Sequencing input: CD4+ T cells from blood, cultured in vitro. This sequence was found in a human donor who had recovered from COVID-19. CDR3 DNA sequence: TGCAGCGTTGCGGGTCGCGGGGTTGGGGTGACCCAGTACTTC. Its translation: CSVAGRGVGVTQYF.